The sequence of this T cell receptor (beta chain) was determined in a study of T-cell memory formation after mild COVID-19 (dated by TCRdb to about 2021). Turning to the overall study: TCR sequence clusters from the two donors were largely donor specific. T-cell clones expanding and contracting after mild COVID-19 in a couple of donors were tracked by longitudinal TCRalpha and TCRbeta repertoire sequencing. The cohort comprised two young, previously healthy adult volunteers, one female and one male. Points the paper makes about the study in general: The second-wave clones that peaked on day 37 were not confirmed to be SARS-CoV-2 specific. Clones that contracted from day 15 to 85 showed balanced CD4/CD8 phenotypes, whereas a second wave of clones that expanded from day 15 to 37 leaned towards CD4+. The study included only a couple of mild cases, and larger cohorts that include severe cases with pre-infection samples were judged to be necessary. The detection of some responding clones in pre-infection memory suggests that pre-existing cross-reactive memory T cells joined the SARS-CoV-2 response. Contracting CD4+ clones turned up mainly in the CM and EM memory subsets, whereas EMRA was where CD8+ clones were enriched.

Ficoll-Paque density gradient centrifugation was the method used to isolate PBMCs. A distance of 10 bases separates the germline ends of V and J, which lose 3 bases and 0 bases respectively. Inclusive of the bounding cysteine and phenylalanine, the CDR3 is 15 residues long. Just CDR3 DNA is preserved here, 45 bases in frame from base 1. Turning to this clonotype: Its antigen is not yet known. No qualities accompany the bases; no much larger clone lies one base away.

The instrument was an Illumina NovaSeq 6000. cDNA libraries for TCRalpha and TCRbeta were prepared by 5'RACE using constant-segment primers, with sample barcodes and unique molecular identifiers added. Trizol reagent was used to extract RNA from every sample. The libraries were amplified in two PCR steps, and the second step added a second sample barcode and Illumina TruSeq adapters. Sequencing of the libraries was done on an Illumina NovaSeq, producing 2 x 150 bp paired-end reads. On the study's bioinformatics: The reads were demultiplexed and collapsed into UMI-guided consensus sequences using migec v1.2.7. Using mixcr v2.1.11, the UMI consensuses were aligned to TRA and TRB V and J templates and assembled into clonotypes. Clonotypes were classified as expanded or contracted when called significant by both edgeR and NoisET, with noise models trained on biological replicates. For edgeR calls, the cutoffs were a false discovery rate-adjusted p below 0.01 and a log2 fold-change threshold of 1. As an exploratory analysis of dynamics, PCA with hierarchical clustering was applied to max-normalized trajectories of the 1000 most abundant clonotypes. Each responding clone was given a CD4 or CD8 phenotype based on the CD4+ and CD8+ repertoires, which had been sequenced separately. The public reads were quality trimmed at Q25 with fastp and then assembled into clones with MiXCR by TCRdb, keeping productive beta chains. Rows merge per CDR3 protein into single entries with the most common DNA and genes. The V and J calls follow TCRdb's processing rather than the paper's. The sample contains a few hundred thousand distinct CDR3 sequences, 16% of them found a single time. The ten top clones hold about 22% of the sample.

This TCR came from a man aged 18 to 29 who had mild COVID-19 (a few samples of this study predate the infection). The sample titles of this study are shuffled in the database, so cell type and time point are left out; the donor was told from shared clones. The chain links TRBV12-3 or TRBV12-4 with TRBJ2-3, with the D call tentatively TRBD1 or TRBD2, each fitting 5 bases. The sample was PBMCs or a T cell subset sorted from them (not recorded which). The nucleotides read TGTGCCAGCAGTTTCCCGGGACGGAGCACAGATACGCAGTATTTT. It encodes CASSFPGRSTDTQYF.